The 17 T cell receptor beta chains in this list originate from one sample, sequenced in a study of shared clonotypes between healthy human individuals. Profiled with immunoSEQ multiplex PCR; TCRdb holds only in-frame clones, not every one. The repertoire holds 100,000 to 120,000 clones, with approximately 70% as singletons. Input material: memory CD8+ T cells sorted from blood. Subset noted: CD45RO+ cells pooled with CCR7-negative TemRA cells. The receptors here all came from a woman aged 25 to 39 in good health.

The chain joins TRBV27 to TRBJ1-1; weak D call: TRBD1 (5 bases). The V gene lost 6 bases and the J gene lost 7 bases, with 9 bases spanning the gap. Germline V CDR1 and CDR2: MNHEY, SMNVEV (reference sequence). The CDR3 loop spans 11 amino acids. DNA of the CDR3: TGTGCCAGCAGCCGGGGCGGTGAAGCTTTCTTT. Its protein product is CASSRGGEAFF.

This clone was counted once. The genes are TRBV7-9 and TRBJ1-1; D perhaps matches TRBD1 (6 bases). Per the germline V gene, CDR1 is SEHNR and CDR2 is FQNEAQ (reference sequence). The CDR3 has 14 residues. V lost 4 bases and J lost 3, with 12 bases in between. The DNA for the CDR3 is TGTGCCAGCAGCTCTGGGGGGGCGTACACTGAAGCTTTCTTT. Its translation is CASSSGGAYTEAFF.

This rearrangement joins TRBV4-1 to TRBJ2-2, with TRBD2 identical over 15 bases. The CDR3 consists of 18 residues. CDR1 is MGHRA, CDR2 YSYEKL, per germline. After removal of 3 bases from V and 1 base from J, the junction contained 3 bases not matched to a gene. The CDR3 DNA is TGCGCCAGCAGCCAGTCGGGACTAGCGGGAGGGAACACCGGGGAGCTGTTTTTT. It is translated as CASSQSGLAGGNTGELFF.

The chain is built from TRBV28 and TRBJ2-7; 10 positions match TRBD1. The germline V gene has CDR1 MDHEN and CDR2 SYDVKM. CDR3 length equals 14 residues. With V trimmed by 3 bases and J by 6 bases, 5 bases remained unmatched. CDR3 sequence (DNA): TGTGCCAGCAGTTTCCGGGACAGGGGTCGCGAGCAGTACTTC. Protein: CASSFRDRGREQYF.

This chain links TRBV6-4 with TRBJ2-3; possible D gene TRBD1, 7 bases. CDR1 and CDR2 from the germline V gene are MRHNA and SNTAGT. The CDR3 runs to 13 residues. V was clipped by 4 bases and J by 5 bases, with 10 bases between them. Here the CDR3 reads CASSAGDRDTQYF. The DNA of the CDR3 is TGTGCCAGCAGTGCGGGGGACAGAGATACGCAGTATTTT.

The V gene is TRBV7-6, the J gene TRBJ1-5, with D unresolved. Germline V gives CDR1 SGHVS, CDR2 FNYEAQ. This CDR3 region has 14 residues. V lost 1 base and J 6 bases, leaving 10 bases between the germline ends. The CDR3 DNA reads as TGTGCCAGCAGCTTAGGCCCCCCCCGTCAGCCCCAGCATTTT. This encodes CASSLGPPRQPQHF.

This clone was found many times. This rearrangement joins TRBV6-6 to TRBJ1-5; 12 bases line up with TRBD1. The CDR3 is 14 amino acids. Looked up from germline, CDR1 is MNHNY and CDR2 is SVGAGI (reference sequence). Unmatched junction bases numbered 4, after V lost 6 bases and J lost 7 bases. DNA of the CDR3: TGTGCCAGCAGGGCCGGGACAGGGGGCCAGCCCCAGCATTTT. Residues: CASRAGTGGQPQHF.

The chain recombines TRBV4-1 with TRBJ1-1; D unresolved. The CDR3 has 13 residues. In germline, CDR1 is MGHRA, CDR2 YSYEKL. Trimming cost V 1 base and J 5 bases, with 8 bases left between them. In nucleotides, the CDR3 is TGCGCCAGCAGCCAAGTTCTCGGGACTGAAGCTTTCTTT. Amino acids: CASSQVLGTEAFF.

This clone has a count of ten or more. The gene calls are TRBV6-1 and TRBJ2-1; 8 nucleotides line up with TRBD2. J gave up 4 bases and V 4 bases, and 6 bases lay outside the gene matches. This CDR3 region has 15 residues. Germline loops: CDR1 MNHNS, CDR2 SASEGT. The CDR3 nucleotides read TGTGCCAGCAGTGGCTCACTAGCGGATTACAATGAGCAGTTCTTC. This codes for CASSGSLADYNEQFF.

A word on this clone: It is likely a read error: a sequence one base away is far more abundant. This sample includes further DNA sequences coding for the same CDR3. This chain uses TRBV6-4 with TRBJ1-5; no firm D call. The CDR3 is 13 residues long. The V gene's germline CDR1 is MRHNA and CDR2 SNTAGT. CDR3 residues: CASSLSDNQPQHF. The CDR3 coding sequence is TGTGCTAGCAGTCTAAGCGACAATCAGCCCCAGCATTTT.

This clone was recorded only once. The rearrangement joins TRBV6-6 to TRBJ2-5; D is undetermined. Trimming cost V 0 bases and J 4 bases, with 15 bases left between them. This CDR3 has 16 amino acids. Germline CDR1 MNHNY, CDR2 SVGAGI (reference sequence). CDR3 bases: TGTGCCAGCAGTTACTCGCGCCCCTCTATGGGAGAGACCCAGTACTTC. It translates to CASSYSRPSMGETQYF.

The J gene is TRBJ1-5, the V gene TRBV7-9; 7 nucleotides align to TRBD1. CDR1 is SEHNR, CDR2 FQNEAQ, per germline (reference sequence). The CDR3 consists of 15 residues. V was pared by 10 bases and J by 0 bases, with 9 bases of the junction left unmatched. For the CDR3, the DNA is TGTGCCAACGGGACAGTTGCTTATAGCAATCAGCCCCAGCATTTT. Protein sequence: CANGTVAYSNQPQHF.

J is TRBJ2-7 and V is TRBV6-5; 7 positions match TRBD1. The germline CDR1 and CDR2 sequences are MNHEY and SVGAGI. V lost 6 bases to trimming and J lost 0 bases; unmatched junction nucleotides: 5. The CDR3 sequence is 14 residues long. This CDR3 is CASRLQGNSYEQYF. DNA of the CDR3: TGTGCCAGCAGACTACAGGGGAACTCCTACGAGCAGTACTTC.

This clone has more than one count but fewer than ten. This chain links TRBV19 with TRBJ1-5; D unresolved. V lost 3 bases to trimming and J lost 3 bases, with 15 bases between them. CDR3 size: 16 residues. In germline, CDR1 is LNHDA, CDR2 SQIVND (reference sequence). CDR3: CASSMWALDANQPQHF. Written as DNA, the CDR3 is TGTGCCAGTAGTATGTGGGCACTCGATGCCAATCAGCCCCAGCATTTT.

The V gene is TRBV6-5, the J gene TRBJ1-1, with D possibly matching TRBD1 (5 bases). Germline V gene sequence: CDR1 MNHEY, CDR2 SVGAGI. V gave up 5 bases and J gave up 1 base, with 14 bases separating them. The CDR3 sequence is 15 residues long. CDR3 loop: CASSPWGRANTEAFF. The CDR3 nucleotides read TGTGCCAGCAGTCCATGGGGCAGGGCGAACACTGAAGCTTTCTTT.

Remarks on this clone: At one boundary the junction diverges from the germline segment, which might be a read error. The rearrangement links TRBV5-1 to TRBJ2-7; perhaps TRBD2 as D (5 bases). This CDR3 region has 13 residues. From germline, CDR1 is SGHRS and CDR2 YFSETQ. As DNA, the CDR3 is TGCGCCAGCAGGGCCACGGGGTCCGTCGTTTGGGACTTC. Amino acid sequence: CASRATGSVVWDF.

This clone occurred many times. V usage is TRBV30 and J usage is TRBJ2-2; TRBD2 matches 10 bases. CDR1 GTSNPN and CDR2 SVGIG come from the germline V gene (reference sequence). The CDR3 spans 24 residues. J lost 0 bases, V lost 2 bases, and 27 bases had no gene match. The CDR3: CAWSTHSSLGQSGAGGANTGELFF. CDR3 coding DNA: TGTGCCTGGAGTACCCACAGTTCTCTAGGTCAATCGGGAGCGGGAGGGGCGAACACCGGGGAGCTGTTTTTT.